What follows are 10 T cell receptor beta chains derived from one specimen sequenced in a study of blood T cell repertoires in COVID-19. Assay: immunoSEQ multiplex PCR; the TCRdb copy retains only in-frame clones and omits some. The table lists 200,000 to 250,000 clones, 70% to 90% of them singletons, with about 9.4% in the top ten. The sequenced material came from peripheral blood. The source of these receptors is a woman aged 80 or older with acute or convalescent COVID-19.

The chain couples TRBV6-5 to TRBJ2-3; 8 positions match TRBD2. CDR3 length equals 15 residues. The V gene's germline CDR1 is MNHEY and CDR2 SVGAGI. V shed 2 bases and J 4 bases; nucleotides not matched to a gene: 5. The CDR3 sequence is CASSYLSGAADTQYF. CDR3 sequence (DNA): TGTGCCAGCAGTTACCTTAGCGGGGCAGCAGATACGCAGTATTTT.

The chain is built from TRBV5-1 and TRBJ2-7, with 8 bases fitting TRBD1. The CDR3 covers 15 residues. Looked up from germline, CDR1 is SGHRS and CDR2 is YFSETQ. The V gene end was trimmed by 7 bases and the J gene end by 3 bases; junction bases not matched to a gene: 12. The CDR3: CASRISGQVVYEQYF. The CDR3 coding sequence is TGCGCCAGCCGGATTTCGGGACAGGTCGTCTACGAGCAGTACTTC. Looking up the rest from reference TRBV5-1 and TRBJ2-7 gives the full variable domain: KAGVTQTPRYLIKTRGQQVTLSCSPISGHRSVSWYQQTPGQGLQFLFEYFSETQRNKGNFPGRFSGRQFSNSRSEMNVSTLELGDSALYLCASRISGQVVYEQYFGPGTRLTVT.

J is TRBJ2-3 and V is TRBV30, with 9 bases aligning to TRBD2. CDR1 is GTSNPN, CDR2 SVGIG, per germline (reference sequence). CDR3 length: 13 amino acids. J lost 6 bases, V lost 3 bases, and 4 bases had no gene match. The CDR3 DNA reads as TGTGCCTGGAGCGCGGGAGGGCGGGATACGCAGTATTTT. This gives the protein CAWSAGGRDTQYF.

This chain links TRBV4-2 with TRBJ2-1; 13 bases map to TRBD2. Unmatched junction bases numbered 9, after V lost 5 bases and J lost 8 bases. The germline CDR1 and CDR2 sequences are LGHNA and YNFKEQ. The CDR3 has 16 amino acids. CDR3 nucleotides: TGTGCCAGCAGCACCACGGGACTAGCGGGATGGGATGAGCAGTTCTTC. Its translation: CASSTTGLAGWDEQFF.

V is TRBV28 and J is TRBJ2-6, with D unclear. The CDR3 extends over 14 amino acids. CDR1 and CDR2 from the germline V gene are MDHEN and SYDVKM. V was cut by 4 bases and J by 0 bases, with 4 bases left in between. CDR3 DNA sequence: TGTGCCAGCAGTTATAACTCTGGGGCCAACGTCCTGACTTTC. Amino acid sequence: CASSYNSGANVLTF.

V and J are TRBV27 and TRBJ2-7; TRBD1 matches 8 bases. The CDR3 runs to 14 residues. V lost 3 bases and J lost 6; bases outside the gene matches: 7. Germline values: CDR1 MNHEY, CDR2 SMNVEV (reference sequence). This CDR3 reads CASSFNRGSSEQYF. CDR3 nucleotide sequence: TGTGCCAGCAGTTTTAACAGGGGGAGTTCCGAGCAGTACTTC.

The sample holds a few counts of this clone. This rearrangement joins TRBV6-2 or TRBV6-3 to TRBJ1-2; D possibly corresponds to TRBD1 (5 bases). The V end was cut by 4 bases, the J end by 2 bases, with 11 bases between. The germline V gene encodes CDR1 MNHEY and CDR2 SVGEGT. This CDR3 has 14 amino acids. CDR3 sequence reads: CASSSLGQNYGYTF. DNA for the CDR3: TGTGCCAGCAGTTCCCTGGGGCAGAACTATGGCTACACCTTC.

The CDR3 sequence is CASSPGGGSYNEQFF. The CDR3 DNA reads as TGTGCCAGCTCGCCGGGGGGGGGCTCCTACAATGAGCAGTTCTTC. The chain employs TRBV18 and TRBJ2-1; 8 positions agree with TRBD2. Germline-derived CDR1 and CDR2 are KGHSH and LQKENI. The CDR3 covers 15 residues. V was clipped by 6 bases and J by 0 bases; unmatched bases: 4.

The chain employs TRBV5-1 and TRBJ2-2; D gene uncertain. The CDR3 loop spans 13 amino acids. The V gene's germline CDR1 is SGHRS and CDR2 YFSETQ. V lost 2 bases, J lost 0 bases, and 2 bases lay in between. CDR3 in amino acids: CASSFANTGELFF. The CDR3 DNA follows: TGCGCCAGCAGCTTCGCGAACACCGGGGAGCTGTTTTTT. The complete variable domain, with remaining parts taken from reference TRBV5-1 and TRBJ2-2, reads KAGVTQTPRYLIKTRGQQVTLSCSPISGHRSVSWYQQTPGQGLQFLFEYFSETQRNKGNFPGRFSGRQFSNSRSEMNVSTLELGDSALYLCASSFANTGELFFGEGSRLTVL.

The chain employs TRBV24-1 and TRBJ1-5; 9 bases are shared with TRBD1. With 7 bases clipped from V and 5 bases from J, the junction kept 14 bases outside the gene matches. This CDR3 has 17 amino acids. The germline V gene encodes CDR1 KGHDR and CDR2 SFDVKD. CDR3 in DNA: TGTGCCACCAGCGGGGGTCGGGACAGGGAAAAGGATCAGCCCCAGCATTTT. Translating gives CATSGGRDREKDQPQHF.